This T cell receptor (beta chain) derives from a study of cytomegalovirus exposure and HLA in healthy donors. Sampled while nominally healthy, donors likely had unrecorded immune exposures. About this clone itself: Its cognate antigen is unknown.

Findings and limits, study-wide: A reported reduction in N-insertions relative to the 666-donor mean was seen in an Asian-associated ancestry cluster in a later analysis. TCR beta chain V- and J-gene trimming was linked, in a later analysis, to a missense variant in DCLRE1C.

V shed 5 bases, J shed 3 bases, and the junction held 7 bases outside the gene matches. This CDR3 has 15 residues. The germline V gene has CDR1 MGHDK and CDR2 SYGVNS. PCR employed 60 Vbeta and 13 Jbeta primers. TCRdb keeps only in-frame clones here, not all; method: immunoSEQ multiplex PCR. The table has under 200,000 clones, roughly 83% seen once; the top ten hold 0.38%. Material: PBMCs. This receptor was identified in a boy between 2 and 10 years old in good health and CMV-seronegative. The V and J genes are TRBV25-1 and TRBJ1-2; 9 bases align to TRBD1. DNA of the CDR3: TGTGCCAGCAGTAAACAGGGGGCGAAGTACTATGGCTACACCTTC. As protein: CASSKQGAKYYGYTF.